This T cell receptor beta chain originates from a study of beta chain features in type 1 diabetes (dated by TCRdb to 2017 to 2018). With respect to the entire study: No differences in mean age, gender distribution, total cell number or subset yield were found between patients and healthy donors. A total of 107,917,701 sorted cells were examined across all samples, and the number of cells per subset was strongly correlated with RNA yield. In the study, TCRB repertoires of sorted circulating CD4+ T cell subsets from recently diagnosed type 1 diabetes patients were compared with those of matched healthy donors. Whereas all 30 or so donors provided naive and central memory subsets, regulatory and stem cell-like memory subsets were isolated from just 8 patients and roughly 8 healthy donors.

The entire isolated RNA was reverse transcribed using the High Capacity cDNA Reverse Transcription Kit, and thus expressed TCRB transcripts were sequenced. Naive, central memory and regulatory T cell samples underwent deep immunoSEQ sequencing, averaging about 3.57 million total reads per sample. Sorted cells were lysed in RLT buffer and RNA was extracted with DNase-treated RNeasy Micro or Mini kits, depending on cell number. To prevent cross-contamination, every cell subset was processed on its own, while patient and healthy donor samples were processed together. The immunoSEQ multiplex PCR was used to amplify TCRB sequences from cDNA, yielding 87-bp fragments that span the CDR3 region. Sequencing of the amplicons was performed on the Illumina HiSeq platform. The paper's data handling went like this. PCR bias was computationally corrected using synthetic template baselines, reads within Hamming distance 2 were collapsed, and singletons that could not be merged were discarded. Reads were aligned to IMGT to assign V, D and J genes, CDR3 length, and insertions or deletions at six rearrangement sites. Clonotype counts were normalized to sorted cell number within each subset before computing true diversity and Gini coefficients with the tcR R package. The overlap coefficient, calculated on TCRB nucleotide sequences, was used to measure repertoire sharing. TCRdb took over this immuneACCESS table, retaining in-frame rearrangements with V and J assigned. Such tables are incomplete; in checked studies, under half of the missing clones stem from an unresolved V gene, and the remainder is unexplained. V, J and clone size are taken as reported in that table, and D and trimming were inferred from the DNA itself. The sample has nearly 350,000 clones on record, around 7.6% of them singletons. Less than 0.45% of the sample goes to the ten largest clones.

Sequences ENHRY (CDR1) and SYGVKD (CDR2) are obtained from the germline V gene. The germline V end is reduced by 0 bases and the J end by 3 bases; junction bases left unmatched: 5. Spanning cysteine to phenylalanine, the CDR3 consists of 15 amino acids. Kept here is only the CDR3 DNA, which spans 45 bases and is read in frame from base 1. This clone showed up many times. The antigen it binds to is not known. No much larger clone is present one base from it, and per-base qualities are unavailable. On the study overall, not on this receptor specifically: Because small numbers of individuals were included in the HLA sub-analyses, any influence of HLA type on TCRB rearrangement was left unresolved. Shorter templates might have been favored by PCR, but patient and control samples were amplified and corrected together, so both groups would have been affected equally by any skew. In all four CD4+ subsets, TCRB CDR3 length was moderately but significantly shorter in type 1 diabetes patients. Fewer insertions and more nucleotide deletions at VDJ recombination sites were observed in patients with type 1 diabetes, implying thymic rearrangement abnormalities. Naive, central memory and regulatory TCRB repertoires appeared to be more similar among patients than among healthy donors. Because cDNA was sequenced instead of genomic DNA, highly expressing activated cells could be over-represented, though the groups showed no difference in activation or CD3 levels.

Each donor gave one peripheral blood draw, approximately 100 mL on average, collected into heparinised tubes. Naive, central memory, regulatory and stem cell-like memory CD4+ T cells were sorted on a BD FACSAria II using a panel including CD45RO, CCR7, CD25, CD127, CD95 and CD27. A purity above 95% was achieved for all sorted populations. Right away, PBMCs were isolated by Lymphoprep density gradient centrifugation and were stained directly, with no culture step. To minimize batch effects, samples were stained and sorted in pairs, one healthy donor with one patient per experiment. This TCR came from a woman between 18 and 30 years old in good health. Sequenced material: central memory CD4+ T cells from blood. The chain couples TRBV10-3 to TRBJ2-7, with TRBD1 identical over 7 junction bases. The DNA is TGTGCCATCAGTGAGTCCAAGGACAGGTACTACGAGCAGTACTTC. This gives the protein CAISESKDRYYEQYF.